This T cell receptor (beta chain) was sequenced for a study of blood T cell repertoires in COVID-19. Across the whole study: Sample material is recorded as cDNA or gDNA derived from T cells, B-cell-depleted T cells, or PBMCs.

TCRdb keeps only in-frame clones here, not all; method: immunoSEQ multiplex PCR. The sample has 60,000 to 75,000 clones, more than 60% seen once. The source is a woman aged 70 to 79 with acute or convalescent COVID-19. The sample consisted of peripheral blood.

CDR3 amino acids: CASSLDEGEKLFF. The CDR3, as DNA: TGTGCCAGCAGCTTGGACGAGGGTGAAAAACTGTTTTTT. V gene TRBV7-9 combines with J gene TRBJ1-4; D is unresolved. The V gene lost 3 bases and the J gene lost 7 bases, with 9 bases spanning the gap. The CDR3 runs 13 residues. Germline CDR1 is SEHNR and CDR2 is FQNEAQ (reference sequence).